This TCR beta chain was retrieved from a study of blood T cell repertoires in COVID-19. Patients from Seattle were sampled longitudinally, starting during active infection. The repertoire was sequenced with immunoSEQ multiplex PCR; TCRdb's copy has only in-frame clones and lacks some. This sample carries under 400,000 clones, approximately 89% of them seen once, and the ten largest clones take 3.9%. V shed 3 bases and J shed 4 bases, with 21 bases lying between them. The CDR3 spans 18 residues. The V gene's germline CDR1 is WSHSY and CDR2 SAAADI. Input material: peripheral blood. The clonotype originates from a woman aged 60-75 years with COVID-19, enrolled during active disease. The rearrangement joins TRBV10-2 to TRBJ2-2; maybe TRBD2 (6 bases). CDR3 amino acids: CASSELAVNGGPTGELFF. CDR3 nucleotide sequence: TGCGCCAGCAGTGAACTGGCGGTGAACGGGGGACCCACCGGGGAGCTGTTTTTT.